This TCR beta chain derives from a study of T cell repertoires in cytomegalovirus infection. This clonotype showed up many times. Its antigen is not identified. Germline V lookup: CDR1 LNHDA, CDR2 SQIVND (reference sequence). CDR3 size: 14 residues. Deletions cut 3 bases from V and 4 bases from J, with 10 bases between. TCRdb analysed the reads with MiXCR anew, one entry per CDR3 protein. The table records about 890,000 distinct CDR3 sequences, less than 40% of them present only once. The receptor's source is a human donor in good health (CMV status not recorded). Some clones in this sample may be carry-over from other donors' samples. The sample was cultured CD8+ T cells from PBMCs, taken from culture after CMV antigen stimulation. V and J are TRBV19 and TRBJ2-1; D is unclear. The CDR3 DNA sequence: TGTGCCAGTAGTATGGGGTCCGATTACAATGAGCAGTTCTTC. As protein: CASSMGSDYNEQFF.